The rows below give T cell receptor beta chains drawn from one sample of a study of T cells expressing NK-cell markers. TCRdb re-called the 5' RACE reads; one entry per CDR3 protein, DNA not given. The listing contains about 260,000 distinct CDR3 sequences. Specimen: blood T cells: a sorted CD56 or NKG2C T cell subset, CD4+ or CD8+ T cells, or bulk PBMC T cells (not recorded which). Receptors originate from a man between 18 and 35 years old in good health. Each CDR3 is given with its conserved first and last residue.

CDR3 length	V gene	J gene	CDR3 protein
16	TRBV5-1	TRBJ2-1	CASSLDAGLGGNEQFF
19	TRBV6-2/TRBV6-3	TRBJ2-4	CASSYSREVRGRGRNIQYF
14	TRBV6-1	TRBJ1-2	CASRRSSDNYGYTF
14	TRBV7-2	TRBJ2-2	CASSFNTPPGELFF
17	TRBV11-2	TRBJ1-1	CASSLGTLGVMNTEAFF
13	TRBV28	TRBJ1-6	CASSTPDRVALHF
15	TRBV20-1	TRBJ2-2	CSAREDYLNTGELFF
15	TRBV7-8	TRBJ1-5	CASSPLTGSNQPQHF
17	TRBV21-1	TRBJ2-2	CASSKGAPRENTGELFF
20	TRBV4-2	TRBJ2-7	CASSQDAGGRARNGPYEQYF
13	TRBV29-1	TRBJ2-3	CSVEQGIIDTQYF
15	TRBV11-2	TRBJ1-4	CASSLMTGRNEKLFF
15	TRBV10-3	TRBJ1-4	CAISAGDRDNEKLFF
15	TRBV24-1	TRBJ2-2	CATSGSRVRTGELFF
14	TRBV12-3/TRBV12-4	TRBJ2-7	CASTPRAFGDEQYF
16	TRBV20-1	TRBJ2-7	CSARDFSSGRSYEQYF
16	TRBV30	TRBJ2-3	CAWRTETSGWAGTQYF
13	TRBV29-1	TRBJ2-1	CSVEGGKVPEQFF
17	TRBV6-1	TRBJ1-6	CASRMGGGQGESSPLHF
13	TRBV12-3/TRBV12-4	TRBJ2-5	CASSRGPSETQYF
14	TRBV20-1	TRBJ2-1	CSASRREGHDEQFF
14	TRBV10-3	TRBJ2-3	CAIRPGTGTDTQYF
17	TRBV11-2	TRBJ1-1	CASSLRGRGTQNTEAFF
12	TRBV12-3/TRBV12-4	TRBJ2-7	CASSPEEGEQYF
15	TRBV12-3/TRBV12-4	TRBJ2-5	CASSLRAPEQETQYF
15	TRBV7-9	TRBJ2-7	CASRPPSGRPYEQYF
16	TRBV18	TRBJ1-1	CASSPQTGTGVSEAFF
15	TRBV12-3/TRBV12-4	TRBJ1-5	CASSLTDRVNQPQHF
15	TRBV28	TRBJ2-3	CASSLSDRDLDTQYF
17	TRBV23-1	TRBJ2-5	CASRGRTGKGTQETQYF
14	TRBV5-6	TRBJ2-1	CASSLIRLINEQFF
15	TRBV6-1	TRBJ1-3	CASHTGGSFGNTIYF
15	TRBV5-5	TRBJ1-5	CASSWGPSSNQPQHF
15	TRBV19	TRBJ1-5	CASSIGTSGNQPQHF
16	TRBV20-1	TRBJ2-5	CSARAPRTGVQETQYF